Sequencing of this T cell receptor (beta chain) was carried out in a study of OX40 agonist ivuxolimab in advanced cancers. About the research overall: Enrollees could have had prior anti-PD-1, anti-PD-L1 or anti-CTLA-4 therapy, which about 40% had received.

Repertoires were generated with immunoSEQ multiplex PCR, while TCRdb's copy carries only in-frame clones and drops some. This sample has 80,000 or so clones, with around 87% found just once. Patients with a history of autoimmune disease or on systemic immunosuppression were excluded. The study's findings and limits: Doses of 0.1 to 3.0 mg/kg were accompanied by clonal expansion of CD4+ and CD8+ blood T cells by week 6. There were, on average, more expanded clones in CD8+ T cells than in CD4+.

A remark on this clone: Its target is unknown.

The ends were cut back, 1 base at V and 6 bases at J, with 12 bases in the middle. The germline V gene has CDR1 SGHAT and CDR2 FQNNGV. This CDR3 spans 15 amino acids. This sequence originates from an adult with an advanced solid tumor such as melanoma, head and neck, liver or kidney cancer. V gene TRBV11-2 combines with J gene TRBJ2-2; no definite D call. Specimen: CD4+ or CD8+ T cells sorted from blood, collected in a trial of the OX40 agonist ivuxolimab. For the CDR3, the DNA is TGTGCCAGCAGCTTAGTTTCCTGGATCTCCGGGGAGCTGTTTTTT. Its translation: CASSLVSWISGELFF.